The T cell receptor beta chain described here comes from a study of PD-L1 blockade in urothelial cancer. Turning to the study itself: The researchers analyzed blood 3 weeks (second dose) and 6 weeks after treatment start.

Only in-frame clones appear in the TCRdb table, and some are missing; sequencing was by immunoSEQ multiplex PCR. The sample holds around 69,000 clones, around 93% seen once. Time point indicated: peripheral blood 6 weeks after treatment start. V lost 8 bases to trimming and J lost 0 bases, with 10 bases between them. The CDR3 runs 14 residues. Germline CDR1 reads LNHDA; CDR2 reads SQIVND (reference sequence). This rearrangement joins TRBV19 to TRBJ2-2; D is unresolved. The receptor was derived from a woman at least 80 years old with urothelial cancer. The sample in question was PBMCs, obtained around atezolizumab (anti-PD-L1) treatment. The CDR3 sequence is CASHDWANTGELFF. For the CDR3, the DNA is TGTGCCAGTCACGACTGGGCGAACACCGGGGAGCTGTTTTTT.